This is a list of T cell receptor beta chains from one sample in a study of OX40 agonist ivuxolimab in advanced cancers. Using immunoSEQ multiplex PCR, the repertoire was profiled, and TCRdb retains in-frame clones only, with some absent. The data show 60,000 to 75,000 clones, around 90% seen once. The sample was CD4+ or CD8+ T cells sorted from blood, taken in a trial of the OX40 agonist ivuxolimab. The receptors shown here come from an adult with an advanced solid tumor such as melanoma, head and neck, liver or kidney cancer. The CDR3 runs from the conserved cysteine through the conserved F or W. Each record gives: V gene, J gene, D gene, clone size, CDR3 protein, CDR3 DNA. The D gene is left open where the match is weak. Only some rows state a clone size, as once, few, many or a class for expanded clones.

>TRBV30|TRBJ1-1|TRBD1|-
CAGRQGPNTEAFF
TGTGCCGGAAGACAGGGGCCGAACACTGAAGCTTTCTTT
>TRBV18|TRBJ2-5|-|-
CASSRDRGVSETQYF
TGTGCCAGCTCACGGGATCGGGGCGTCAGCGAGACCCAGTACTTC
>TRBV7-3|TRBJ2-6|-|few
CASSLGGPGANVLTF
TGTGCCAGCAGCTTAGGAGGTCCTGGGGCCAACGTCCTGACTTTC
>TRBV10-3|TRBJ2-7|-|-
CAISESGGRMAPEQYF
TGTGCCATCAGTGAGTCGGGGGGTAGAATGGCCCCCGAGCAGTACTTC
>TRBV21-1|TRBJ2-7|-|-
CASSKGPGDYTYEQYF
TGTGCCAGCAGCAAAGGCCCTGGGGACTATACCTACGAGCAGTACTTC
>TRBV6-1|TRBJ2-7|-|-
CASSAELGQYEQYF
TGTGCCAGCAGTGCAGAGTTGGGGCAATACGAGCAGTACTTC
>TRBV7-2|TRBJ2-3|-|-
CASSQTREDTQYF
TGTGCCAGCAGTCAAACCCGGGAAGATACGCAGTATTTT
>TRBV18|TRBJ1-5|-|few
CASSGTGGSNQPQHF
TGTGCCAGCTCAGGTACGGGTGGTAGCAATCAGCCCCAGCATTTT
>TRBV7-9|TRBJ1-3|TRBD1|-
CATPEGAGNTIYF
TGTGCCACCCCCGAGGGGGCAGGAAACACCATATATTTT
>TRBV11-2|TRBJ1-2|TRBD1|few
CASSVVGQGRAGYTF
TGTGCCAGCAGCGTAGTAGGACAGGGTCGTGCCGGCTACACCTTC
>TRBV7-9|TRBJ2-2|-|-
CASSPWRGLANTGELFF
TGTGCCAGCAGCCCGTGGCGGGGGCTCGCGAACACCGGGGAGCTGTTTTTT
>TRBV28|TRBJ2-7|TRBD1|few
CATLPGTGAPLRKQYF
TGTGCTACGCTACCTGGGACAGGCGCGCCTCTACGAAAGCAGTACTTC
>TRBV6-6|TRBJ2-7|-|-
CASLLGTGPWEQYF
TGTGCCAGCCTCCTCGGGACGGGCCCCTGGGAGCAGTACTTC
>TRBV5-1|TRBJ1-3|-|-
CASSASSAAGAGNTIYF
TGCGCCAGCAGCGCCTCCTCTGCGGCTGGGGCTGGAAACACCATATATTTT